The 27 T cell receptor beta chains below all came from one sample that was sequenced in a study of CD8+CD57+ T cells in acquired aplastic anemia. Those patients picked for sequencing had displayed CD8+CD57+ cell expansion on flow cytometry. Both TCR beta VDJ combination and CDR3 sequence profiling were carried out. Genomic DNA was the template for this profiling. TCRdb used MiXCR to reprocess the reads, holding one entry per CDR3 protein. Found here are approximately 250,000 distinct CDR3 sequences, approximately 82% of them singletons; the top ten hold approximately 40%. Sequencing used sorted CD4+, CD8+, or CD8+CD57+ T cells (not recorded which) from PBMCs. The source is a human donor with aplastic anemia.

About this clonotype: Lacking the conserved final phenylalanine or tryptophan, this CDR3 likely reflects a read error. The rearrangement uses TRBV2 and TRBJ2-3; D possibly corresponds to TRBD2 (5 bases). This CDR3 contains 14 residues. Trimming stripped 6 bases from V and 6 bases from J, with 16 bases between. Germline CDR1 SNHLY, CDR2 FYNNEI. DNA for the CDR3: TGTGCCAGCAGCTTAGGGAGAGGTCCCGATACGCAGTATGTG. Amino acids: CASSLGRGPDTQYV.

On this clonotype: The junction differs from germline at one of its ends, possibly a read error. The chain employs TRBV7-8 and TRBJ2-7; weak D call: TRBD2 (5 bases). CDR3 length equals 14 residues. Germline-derived CDR1 and CDR2 are SGHVS and FQNEAQ. CDR3 sequence reads: CATSGPGVPDTQYF. For the CDR3, the DNA is TGTGCCACCAGCGGCCCGGGCGTTCCCGACACGCAGTATTTC.

This clonotype has more than one count but fewer than ten. The chain uses TRBV9 and TRBJ1-1; D possibly corresponds to TRBD1 (5 bases). Between the trimmed V and J ends, which lost 4 bases and 12 bases, there was a span of 25 bases. This CDR3 contains 15 residues. CDR1 SGDLS and CDR2 YYNGEE come from the germline V gene. The CDR3 loop is CASSPWSTGANVPFF. In DNA, the CDR3 is TGTGCCAGCAGCCCCTGGAGCACTGGGGCCAACGTCCCTTTCTTT.

In regard to this clonotype: This CDR3 fails to terminate in the conserved phenylalanine or tryptophan, so it likely reflects a read error. No DNA is shown, since the ends of the CDR3 on it are uncertain; the CDR3 is the one TCRdb lists. The CDR3 sequence: CASSLAHGAGETL. The genes are TRBV7-6 and TRBJ1-2; the table's D call of TRBD1 was not tested on the DNA. The germline gives CDR1 SGHVS, CDR2 FNYEAQ. The CDR3 numbers 13 amino acids, ends counted.

V gene TRBV7-9 combines with J gene TRBJ2-7; D is undetermined. The germline gives CDR1 SEHNR, CDR2 FQNEAQ (reference sequence). The CDR3 spans 12 residues. V shed 6 bases and J shed 6 bases, with 12 bases lying between them. This CDR3 reads CASSPDRSEQYF. The CDR3 nucleotides read TGTGCCAGCAGTCCTGACCGCAGCGAGCAGTACTTC.

Points on this clonotype: With a much larger clone just one base away, this may be a read error. This chain joins TRBV9 and TRBJ2-3; D gene ambiguous. The germline CDR1 and CDR2 sequences are SGDLS and YYNGEE. This CDR3 region has 14 residues. Deletions cut 0 bases from V and 15 bases from J, with 20 bases between. The DNA of the CDR3 is TGTGCCAGCAGCGTAGGGACCGCCCGAAATCAGCCCTATTTT. Translation: CASSVGTARNQPYF. The full variable domain, with the rest looked up from reference TRBV9 and TRBJ2-3, is DSGVTQTPKHLITATGQRVTLRCSPRSGDLSVYWYQQSLDQGLQFLIQYYNGEERAKGNILERFSAQQFPDLHSELNLSSLELGDSALYFCASSVGTARNQPYFGPGTRLTVL.

As to this clonotype: The CDR3 does not close with the conserved phenylalanine or tryptophan, likely indicating a read error. The DNA is omitted, as the CDR3 cannot be located on it reliably, and the CDR3 follows TCRdb's listing. V is TRBV7-9 and J is TRBJ2-1; the table gives TRBD1 as D, unverified against the DNA. The length of the CDR3 is 13 amino acids, counting both ends. The V gene's germline CDR1 is SEHNR and CDR2 FQNEAQ (reference sequence). CDR3 in amino acids: CAGQGAREHQHFG.

A note on this clonotype: Sequence at one end of the junction differs from germline and may be a read error. This chain joins TRBV10-2 and TRBJ2-3; 8 nucleotides align to TRBD2. The germline CDR1 and CDR2 sequences are WSHSY and SAAADI. The CDR3 extends over 14 amino acids. Written as DNA, the CDR3 is TGTGCCAGCAGCTACGCGGGAGGTCGCGACGCGCAGTATTTT. This sequence encodes CASSYAGGRDAQYF.

This clonotype was observed at least ten times. This rearrangement joins TRBV11-1 to TRBJ2-3; possibly TRBD2 for D (7 bases). Germline lookup yields CDR1 SGHAT and CDR2 FQDESV (reference sequence). The CDR3 runs to 14 residues. V lost 3 bases to trimming and J lost 6 bases, with 13 bases between them. The CDR3: CASSLGGGADTQYF. CDR3 DNA: TGTGCCAGCAGCTTGGGGGGGGGCGCCGATACGCAGTATTTT.

J is TRBJ2-3 and V is TRBV29-1, with a weak D call TRBD1 (6 bases). The length of the CDR3 is 15 residues. V dropped 4 bases and J dropped 0 bases, with 14 bases sitting between them. CDR1 is SQVTM, CDR2 ANQGSEA, per germline. The CDR3, as DNA: TGCAGCGTTGTAGGGGGACAACTTAGCACAGATACGCAGTATTTT. This sequence encodes CSVVGGQLSTDTQYF.

The chain couples TRBV19 to TRBJ2-1; D is possibly TRBD1 or TRBD2 (6 bases each). Per germline, CDR1 LNHDA and CDR2 SQIVND (reference sequence). V lost 3 bases and J 8 bases, leaving 20 bases between the germline ends. There are 16 residues in the CDR3. The CDR3: CASSIHYRGGSDEQFF. In DNA form, the CDR3 reads TGTGCCAGTAGTATTCACTACAGAGGGGGGAGCGATGAGCAGTTCTTC.

The chain uses TRBV7-2 and TRBJ2-7; 10 bases map to TRBD1. The CDR3 runs to 15 residues. CDR1 and CDR2 (germline): SGHTA, FQGNSA. The junction had 5 bases not matched to a gene; V was cut back by 3 bases and J by 3 bases. Here the CDR3 reads CASSFLRDRGYEQYF. The CDR3 nucleotides are TGTGCCAGCAGCTTCCTCCGGGACAGGGGCTACGAGCAGTACTTC.

The V call is TRBV7-6, the J call TRBJ1-1; D gene ambiguous. Germline CDR1 reads SGHVS; CDR2 reads FNYEAQ. V was shortened by 5 bases and J by 14 bases, with 27 bases between the two germline ends. The CDR3 runs to 15 residues. CDR3 residues: CASSQDENLYEQYFF. Here the CDR3 DNA reads TGTGCCAGCAGCCAAGATGAAAACCTCTACGAGCAATACTTCTTT. The whole variable domain, remainder taken from reference TRBV7-6 and TRBJ1-1, is GAGVSQSPRYKVTKRGQDVALRCDPISGHVSLYWYRQALGQGPEFLTYFNYEAQQDKSGLPNDRFSAERPEGSISTLTIQRTEQRDSAMYRCASSQDENLYEQYFFGQGTRLTVV.

The chain employs TRBV11-3 and TRBJ1-2, with 8 bases fitting TRBD1. The CDR3 is 16 amino acids. Per the germline V gene, CDR1 is SGHNT and CDR2 is YENEEA. Trimming cost V 0 bases and J 10 bases; bases outside gene matches: 13. CDR3 loop: CASSLERTGNTEAYTF. The CDR3 nucleotides are TGTGCCAGCAGCTTAGAGAGGACAGGGAACACTGAAGCCTACACCTTC.

The sample holds a few counts of this clonotype. This is likely a read error, given that the CDR3 carries no conserved phenylalanine or tryptophan at its end. It is unclear where the CDR3 begins or ends on the DNA, so no DNA is shown, and the CDR3 is as TCRdb lists it. This chain connects TRBV7-8 to TRBJ2-3; TRBD1, the table's D call, was not compared with the DNA. Germline CDR1 is SGHVS and CDR2 is FQNEAQ. The CDR3 is 13 residues long, counting both termini. The CDR3 here is CASSFHPEGTAFS.

This clonotype came up once. The chain's CDR3 is CASSFHPGGTGVSYEQYV. Here the CDR3 DNA reads TGTGCCAGCAGCTTTCATCCGGGCGGGACAGGGGTTTCGTACGAGCAGTACGTC. The chain recombines TRBV7-3 with TRBJ2-7; 10 bases map to TRBD1. V gave up 3 bases and J gave up 4 bases; unmatched junction bases: 15. This CDR3 contains 18 residues. Germline V gene sequence: CDR1 SGHTA, CDR2 FQGTGA.

The chain is built from TRBV11-1 and TRBJ2-3; TRBD1 might be the D (7 bases). CDR1 and CDR2 from the germline V gene are SGHAT and FQDESV (reference sequence). Trimming pared 5 bases from V and 7 bases from J, leaving 13 bases between. The CDR3 runs to 13 residues. This chain's CDR3 is CASSAGQNNTQYF. The CDR3 DNA reads TGTGCCAGCAGCGCGGGACAGAACAATACGCAGTATTTT.

On this clonotype itself: The CDR3 end shows no conserved phenylalanine or tryptophan, and so a read error is likely. No DNA is shown, since the ends of the CDR3 on it are uncertain; the CDR3 is the one TCRdb lists. This chain joins TRBV9 and TRBJ2-1; the tabulated D call, TRBD1, remains unverified against the DNA. The CDR3 is 13 amino acids in total, end residues counted. CDR1 is SGDLS and CDR2 is YYNGEE in the germline V gene. The CDR3 here is CASSVLTARNQPL.

The V call is TRBV7-9, the J call TRBJ2-3; 7 bases match TRBD1. This CDR3 comprises 13 residues. Trimming took 5 bases from V and 10 from J; bases not matched to a gene: 9. Germline V CDR1 and CDR2: SEHNR, FQNEAQ (reference sequence). CDR3 sequence reads: CASSDGGTGAQYF. CDR3 in DNA: TGTGCCAGCAGCGATGGAGGCACAGGGGCGCAGTATTTT.

Comment on this clonotype: The limits of the CDR3 on the DNA are not certain, so only TCRdb's listed CDR3 is given. This CDR3 reads CATSVGSGTQTLYF. J is TRBJ2-5 and V is TRBV9. Inclusive of both ends, the CDR3 amounts to 14 amino acids. Germline CDR1 reads SGDLS; CDR2 reads YYNGEE.

The J gene is TRBJ1-5, the V gene TRBV5-4; unclear D gene. This CDR3 spans 16 amino acids. Germline V gives CDR1 SGHNT, CDR2 YYREEE (reference sequence). V lost 2 bases, J lost 4 bases, and 16 bases lay in between. The CDR3 DNA sequence: TGTGCCAGCAGCTTTACTAGCGCGAGGGTAAATCAGCCCCAGCATTTT. Translating it yields CASSFTSARVNQPQHF.

The CDR3 nucleotides are TGTGCCAGCAGCTTAGGGGGCGGACAGGGAAGGCACTCTGAAGCTTTCTTT. It yields the protein CASSLGGGQGRHSEAFF. The rearrangement links TRBV7-8 to TRBJ1-1, with 8 bases that match TRBD1. The CDR3 sequence is 17 residues long. V gave up 1 base and J gave up 6 bases; unmatched junction bases: 13. The germline gives CDR1 SGHVS, CDR2 FQNEAQ.

The chain joins TRBV7-9 to TRBJ2-1; 8 bases match TRBD2. This CDR3 is 15 amino acids long. Looked up from germline, CDR1 is SEHNR and CDR2 is FQNEAQ (reference sequence). Losses at the gene ends were 5 bases for V and 8 bases for J; bases not matched to a gene: 11. CDR3 residues: CASSIDRREGDEQFF. The DNA for the CDR3 is TGTGCCAGCAGCATAGATAGACGGGAGGGGGATGAGCAGTTCTTC.

The chain has TRBV2 and TRBJ2-7, with a tentative D call TRBD2 (5 bases). The CDR3 is made up of 16 amino acids. CDR1 and CDR2 (germline): SNHLY, FYNNEI. With 8 bases removed from V and 6 bases from J, the gap between germline ends came to 26 bases. The CDR3 spells CASSPSGVNLSLEQYF. The DNA for the CDR3 is TGTGCCAGCTCACCCAGCGGCGTGAACCTTAGCCTCGAGCAGTACTTC. Based on the CDR3 plus reference TRBV2 and TRBJ2-7, the full variable domain is EPEVTQTPSHQVTQMGQEVILRCVPISNHLYFYWYRQILGQKVEFLVSFYNNEISEKSEIFDDQFSVERPDGSNFTLKIRSTKLEDSAMYFCASSPSGVNLSLEQYFGPGTRLTVT.

The chain joins TRBV11-2 to TRBJ2-7; either TRBD1 or TRBD2 may supply D (5 bases each). The CDR3 runs 15 residues. Trimming stripped 3 bases from V and 7 bases from J, with 19 bases between. Germline V lookup: CDR1 SGHAT, CDR2 FQNNGV. The CDR3 sequence: CASSLSGRDLREQYF. CDR3 bases: TGTGCCAGCAGCTTGTCGGGACGGGACCTACGTGAGCAGTACTTC.

This rearrangement joins TRBV7-8 to TRBJ2-1, with 7 bases lining up with TRBD2. The germline V gene has CDR1 SGHVS and CDR2 FQNEAQ. This CDR3 is 16 amino acids long. V trimming: 0 bases; J trimming: 8 bases; junction bases outside the gene matches: 10. The chain's CDR3 is CASSLAGSGETDEQFF. For the CDR3, the DNA is TGTGCCAGCAGCTTAGCGGGAAGCGGGGAGACCGATGAGCAGTTCTTC.

Of note for this clonotype: Lacking the conserved final phenylalanine or tryptophan, this CDR3 likely reflects a read error. The chain recombines TRBV7-9 with TRBJ1-3; 8 bases agree with TRBD1. There are 13 residues in the CDR3. Germline lookup yields CDR1 SEHNR and CDR2 FQNEAQ (reference sequence). The CDR3 nucleotides are TGCGCCATCCCAGGGGGCGGTGGAAACACCATATATTCT. Translating gives CAIPGGGGNTIYS.